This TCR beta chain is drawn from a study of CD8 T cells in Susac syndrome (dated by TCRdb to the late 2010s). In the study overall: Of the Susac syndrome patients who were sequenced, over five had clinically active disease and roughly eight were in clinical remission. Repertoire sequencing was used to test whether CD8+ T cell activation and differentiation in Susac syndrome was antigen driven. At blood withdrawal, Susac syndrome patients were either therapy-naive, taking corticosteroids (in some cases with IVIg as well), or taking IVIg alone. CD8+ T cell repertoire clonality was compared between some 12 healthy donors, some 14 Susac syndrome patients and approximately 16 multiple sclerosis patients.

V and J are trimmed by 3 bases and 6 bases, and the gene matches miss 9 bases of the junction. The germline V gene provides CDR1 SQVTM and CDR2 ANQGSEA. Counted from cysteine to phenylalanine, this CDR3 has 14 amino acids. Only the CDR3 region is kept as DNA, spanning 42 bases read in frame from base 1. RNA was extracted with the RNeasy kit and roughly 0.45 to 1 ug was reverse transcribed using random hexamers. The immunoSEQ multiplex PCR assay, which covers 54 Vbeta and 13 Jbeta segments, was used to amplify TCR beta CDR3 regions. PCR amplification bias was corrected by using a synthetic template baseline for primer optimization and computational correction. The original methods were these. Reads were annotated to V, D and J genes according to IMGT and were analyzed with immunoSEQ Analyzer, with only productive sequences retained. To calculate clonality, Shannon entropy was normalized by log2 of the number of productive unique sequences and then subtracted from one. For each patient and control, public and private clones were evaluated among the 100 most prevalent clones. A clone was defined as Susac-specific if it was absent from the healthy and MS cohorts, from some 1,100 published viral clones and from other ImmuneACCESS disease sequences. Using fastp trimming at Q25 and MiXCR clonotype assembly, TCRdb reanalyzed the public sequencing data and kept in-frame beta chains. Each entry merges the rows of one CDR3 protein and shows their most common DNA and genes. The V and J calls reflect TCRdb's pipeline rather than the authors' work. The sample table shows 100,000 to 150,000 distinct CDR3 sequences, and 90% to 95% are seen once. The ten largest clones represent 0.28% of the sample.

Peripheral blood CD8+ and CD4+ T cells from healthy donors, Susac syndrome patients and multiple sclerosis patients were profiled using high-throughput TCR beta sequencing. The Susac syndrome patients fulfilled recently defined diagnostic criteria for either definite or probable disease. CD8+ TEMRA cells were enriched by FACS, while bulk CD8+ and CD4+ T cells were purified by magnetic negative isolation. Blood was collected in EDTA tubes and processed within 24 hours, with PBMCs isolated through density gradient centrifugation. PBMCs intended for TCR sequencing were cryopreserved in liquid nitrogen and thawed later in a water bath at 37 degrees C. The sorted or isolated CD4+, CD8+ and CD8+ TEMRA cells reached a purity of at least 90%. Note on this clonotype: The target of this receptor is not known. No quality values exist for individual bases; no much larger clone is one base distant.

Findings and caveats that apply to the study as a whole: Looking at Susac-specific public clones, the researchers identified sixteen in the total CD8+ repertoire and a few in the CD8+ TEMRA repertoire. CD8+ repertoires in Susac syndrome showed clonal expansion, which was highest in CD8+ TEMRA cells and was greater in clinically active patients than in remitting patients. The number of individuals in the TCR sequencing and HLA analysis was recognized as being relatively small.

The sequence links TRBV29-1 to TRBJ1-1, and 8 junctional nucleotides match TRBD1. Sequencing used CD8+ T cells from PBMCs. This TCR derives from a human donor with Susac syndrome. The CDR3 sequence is CSVEAGQGDAEAFF. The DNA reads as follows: TGCAGCGTTGAGGCCGGACAGGGTGATGCTGAAGCTTTCTTT.